This TCR beta chain was sequenced for a study of molecular identifiers for immune sequencing clone quantification. Study-level information: Four of five RNA aliquots from approximately 20,000 or 98,000 naive CD8 T cells were sequenced. Overall study results and limits: The study reportedly detected spiked Jurkat TCR RNA from one cell among around 1 million naive cells.

Every naive CD8 library was made from between about 20,000 and 1,100,000 sorted cells with 10%, 30% or 50% RNA. The CD8+CD4-CCR7+CD45RA+ phenotype defined the sorted naive CD8 T cells. TCRdb independently ran MiXCR on the PCR reads; one entry per CDR3 protein. Of roughly 630,000 distinct CDR3 sequences in the sample, 25% were seen once. Looked up from germline, CDR1 is MNHEY and CDR2 is SMNVEV (reference sequence). CDR3 size: 14 residues. As for this clonotype: Antigen unknown. A much larger clone sits a single nucleotide away, making a read error possible.

Sequencing was performed on naive CD8+ T cells from blood, with Jurkat cell RNA spiked in. Subset in this sample: FACS-sorted CD8+CD4-CCR7+CD45RA+ naive T cells. The V gene is TRBV27, the J gene TRBJ2-7, with D possibly being TRBD2 (7 bases). This clonotype was sampled from a human donor in good health. Some libraries in this study had Jurkat cell RNA spiked in. The CDR3: CASSLNYAGAELYF. CDR3 nucleotide sequence: TGTGCCAGCAGTTTAAATTATGCGGGGGCCGAGCTGTACTTC.